The present TCR beta chain was sequenced within a study of T cells in Graves' hyperthyroidism and ophthalmopathy. General study findings and limits: Blood also held most thyroid clonotypes expanded beyond 0.001.

V was shortened by 3 bases and J by 2 bases, with 17 bases between the two germline ends. This CDR3 has 17 amino acids. CDR1 is SGHTA, CDR2 FQGNSA, per germline. The PBMCs were sourced from fresh peripheral blood (about 10 ml). This clonotype was observed a handful of times. The antigen remains undetermined. RNA transcripts gave rise to amplified TCR beta CDR3 regions. HTBI primers were the set used in a first-round RT-PCR of the TCR CDR3. TCRdb reanalysed the multiplex PCR reads using MiXCR and keeps one entry per CDR3 protein. The sample holds around 380,000 distinct CDR3 sequences, approximately 13% seen once.

This receptor was taken from a man in his thirties or forties with Graves' hyperthyroidism that later progressed to Graves' ophthalmopathy. Sequences were obtained from blood. This chain connects TRBV7-2 to TRBJ2-1; possibly TRBD2 for D (6 bases). The CDR3 region is CASSFQPREVTYNEQFF. DNA of the CDR3: TGTGCCAGCAGCTTCCAACCGCGGGAAGTTACCTACAATGAGCAGTTCTTC.